The source of this TCR beta chain is a study of blood T cell repertoires in COVID-19. For the study at large: Samples of COVID-19 (acute and convalescent) were obtained from the United States, Italy and Spain. In each case, the material was cDNA or gDNA derived from T cells, B-cell-depleted T cells, or PBMCs.

Original methodology: Amplified reference gene primers provided the basis for estimating nucleated cell counts. Method: immunoSEQ multiplex PCR; TCRdb's copy keeps in-frame clones and lacks some. V and J calls plus clone size are reproduced from that table; the DNA served to infer D and trimming. The table records tens of thousands of clones, just under 85% of them present only once. J gave up 6 bases and V 5 bases, and 4 bases lay outside the gene matches. The CDR3 length is 13 residues. From germline, CDR1 is GTSNPN and CDR2 SVGIG (reference sequence). V gene TRBV30 combines with J gene TRBJ1-5; 10 positions match TRBD1. The sample taken for sequencing was peripheral blood. This TCR was sampled from a man aged 50 to 60 with active COVID-19. CDR3 in amino acids: CAWATGGGQPQHF. The CDR3 DNA reads as TGTGCCTGGGCGACAGGGGGCGGTCAGCCCCAGCATTTT.